Listed here are 22 T cell receptor beta chains from one sample, sequenced in a study of blood T cell repertoires in COVID-19. TCRdb's copy holds only in-frame clones and misses some; the assay was immunoSEQ multiplex PCR. The repertoire consists of approximately 260,000 clones, with less than 90% occurring once and the leading ten covering about 4.3%. Sequences were obtained from peripheral blood. All receptors derive from a man aged 55 to 70 who had recovered from COVID-19.

CDR3 loop: CASSSTGDRTDTQYF. CDR3 DNA: TGTGCCAGCAGCTCCACGGGGGACCGCACAGATACGCAGTATTTT. The genes are TRBV7-3 and TRBJ2-3; TRBD2 is a possible D gene (6 bases). CDR3 length: 15 amino acids. Per germline, CDR1 SGHTA and CDR2 FQGTGA. V dropped 4 bases and J dropped 1 base, with 12 bases sitting between them.

This clone was counted once. The chain couples TRBV11-2 to TRBJ2-7, with TRBD2 matching 8 bases. The V and J ends lost 5 bases and 2 bases, in that order; junction bases with no gene match: 5. Germline V gene sequence: CDR1 SGHAT, CDR2 FQNNGV. The CDR3 is made up of 14 amino acids. CDR3 sequence reads: CASSGAGGPYEQYF. The CDR3, as DNA: TGTGCCAGCAGCGGCGCGGGGGGCCCCTACGAGCAGTACTTC. Looking up the rest from reference TRBV11-2 and TRBJ2-7 gives the full variable domain: EAGVAQSPRYKIIEKRQSVAFWCNPISGHATLYWYQQILGQGPKLLIQFQNNGVVDDSQLPKDRFSAERLKGVDSTLKIQPAKLEDSAVYLCASSGAGGPYEQYFGPGTRLTVT.

The V and J genes are TRBV3-1 (or the pseudogene TRBV3-2) and TRBJ2-7; 10 nucleotides align to TRBD2. This CDR3 comprises 14 residues. V lost 1 base and J lost 5; bases outside the gene matches: 2. Per the germline V gene, CDR1 is LGHDT and CDR2 is YNNKEL (reference sequence). CDR3 DNA sequence: TGTGCCAGCAGCCAAGGTGGGACTAGCGACGAGCAGTACTTC. It encodes CASSQGGTSDEQYF.

The chain uses TRBV7-2 and TRBJ2-1; 8 nucleotides match TRBD1. CDR1 is SGHTA and CDR2 is FQGNSA in the germline V gene. V lost 5 bases, J lost 0 bases, and 6 bases stayed unmatched. The CDR3 sequence is 16 residues long. The CDR3 spells CASSTTGQGSYNEQFF. CDR3 in DNA: TGTGCCAGCAGCACAACCGGACAGGGCTCCTACAATGAGCAGTTCTTC.

On this clone itself: This same CDR3 is encoded by further DNA sequences in the sample. The rearrangement joins TRBV5-1 to TRBJ2-2; no definite D call. CDR1 and CDR2 from the germline V gene are SGHRS and YFSETQ. With 0 bases removed from V and 2 bases from J, the gap between germline ends came to 5 bases. This CDR3 is 14 amino acids long. The CDR3 DNA is TGCGCCAGCAGCTTGGGACTTAACACCGGGGAGCTGTTTTTT. As protein: CASSLGLNTGELFF.

The V gene is TRBV10-3, the J gene TRBJ2-3; 12 nucleotides align to TRBD2. This CDR3 has 15 residues. V trimming: 6 bases; J trimming: 4 bases; junction bases outside the gene matches: 5. CDR1 and CDR2 from the germline V gene are ENHRY and SYGVKD. The CDR3 DNA follows: TGTGCCATCAGCCCCCTAGCGGGGGGGCCAGATACGCAGTATTTT. Amino acid sequence: CAISPLAGGPDTQYF.

The V gene is TRBV9, the J gene TRBJ2-3, with 10 positions matching TRBD2. V shed 7 bases and J 3 bases; nucleotides not matched to a gene: 5. Germline CDR1 SGDLS, CDR2 YYNGEE. The CDR3 has 14 amino acids. The DNA of the CDR3 is TGTGCCAGCTCTAGCGGGAGAACTACAGATACGCAGTATTTT. It codes for CASSSGRTTDTQYF.

The rearrangement uses TRBV12-3 or TRBV12-4 and TRBJ2-7; D might be TRBD1 (5 bases). This CDR3 comprises 13 residues. The V and J ends lost 0 bases and 4 bases respectively, with 7 bases between them. CDR3 amino acids: CASSLADIYEQYF. Written as DNA, the CDR3 is TGTGCCAGCAGTTTAGCGGACATTTACGAGCAGTACTTC.

The chain carries TRBV12-3 or TRBV12-4 and TRBJ2-5, with 7 bases lining up with TRBD1. V lost 4 bases and J lost 2; bases outside the gene matches: 1. The CDR3 loop spans 13 amino acids. Written as DNA, the CDR3 is TGTGCCAGCAGTTGGGGACAGCAAGAGACCCAGTACTTC. As protein: CASSWGQQETQYF.

This clone turned up a few times. The chain has TRBV28 and TRBJ2-1; 8 bases match TRBD2. The ends lost 5 bases at V and 6 bases at J; junction bases unmatched: 6. The CDR3 loop spans 14 amino acids. Germline V gene lookup returns CDR1 MDHEN and CDR2 SYDVKM. The CDR3 here is CASSPAGGSNEQFF. DNA for the CDR3: TGTGCCAGCAGTCCCGCGGGGGGCTCCAATGAGCAGTTCTTC.

The genes are TRBV29-1 and TRBJ1-5; D is perhaps TRBD1 (6 bases). This CDR3 has 13 amino acids. V shed 4 bases and J shed 5 bases, with 12 bases lying between them. CDR1 and CDR2 from the germline V gene are SQVTM and ANQGSEA. The CDR3 spells CSVGTGPDQPQHF. CDR3 bases: TGCAGCGTTGGAACAGGGCCGGATCAGCCCCAGCATTTT.

The chain joins TRBV15 to TRBJ2-3, with D uncertain. Trimming took 0 bases from V and 10 from J, leaving 8 bases between them. The CDR3 contains 12 residues. Germline-derived CDR1 and CDR2 are LNHNV and YYDKDF (reference sequence). CDR3: CATSRDTLAQYF. In nucleotides, the CDR3 is TGTGCCACCAGCAGAGACACATTGGCGCAGTATTTT.

This clone was picked up a small number of times. The gene calls are TRBV2 and TRBJ1-5; maybe TRBD1 (5 bases). Germline V CDR1 and CDR2: SNHLY, FYNNEI. Trimming took off 5 bases at V and 0 bases at J, with 14 bases between the two ends. This CDR3 contains 16 residues. The CDR3 reads CASSPRDRSSNQPQHF. DNA for the CDR3: TGTGCCAGCAGTCCTCGAGACAGATCTAGCAATCAGCCCCAGCATTTT.

In this sample, this clone turned up a few times. This rearrangement joins TRBV5-1 to TRBJ2-1; D unclear. This CDR3 spans 13 amino acids. Per germline, CDR1 SGHRS and CDR2 YFSETQ. The V end was cut by 0 bases, the J end by 5 bases, with 6 bases between. The CDR3 region is CASSLELNNEQFF. The CDR3 DNA reads as TGCGCCAGCAGCTTGGAGCTCAACAATGAGCAGTTCTTC.

This chain uses TRBV10-3 with TRBJ2-7, with D uncertain. The CDR3 loop spans 11 amino acids. The germline V gene encodes CDR1 ENHRY and CDR2 SYGVKD. The V end was cut by 6 bases, the J end by 1 base, with 4 bases between. The CDR3 here is CAISSSYEQYF. The CDR3 coding sequence is TGTGCCATCAGCTCTTCCTACGAGCAGTACTTC.

The rearrangement links TRBV11-2 to TRBJ2-5; D perhaps matches TRBD2 (5 bases). Trimming shortened V by 6 bases and J by 7 bases, and 18 bases separated the two germline ends. Germline CDR1 SGHAT, CDR2 FQNNGV. This CDR3 has 14 residues. The CDR3: CASSVFGNGPTQYF. The CDR3 DNA sequence: TGTGCCAGCAGTGTCTTCGGGAACGGTCCGACCCAGTACTTC.

This chain joins TRBV6-6 and TRBJ2-3; tentative D call: TRBD1 (5 bases). CDR3 size: 14 residues. CDR1 is MNHNY and CDR2 is SVGAGI in the germline V gene (reference sequence). V shed 7 bases and J shed 1 base, with 12 bases lying between them. The CDR3 region has the DNA TGTGCCAGCACCCTCACAGGAGGCACAGATACGCAGTATTTT. Amino acids: CASTLTGGTDTQYF.

The chain joins TRBV19 to TRBJ1-1; no clear D gene. Trimming cost V 7 bases and J 6 bases, with 15 bases left between them. The CDR3 extends over 13 amino acids. Germline V gene lookup returns CDR1 LNHDA and CDR2 SQIVND (reference sequence). The CDR3 nucleotides are TGTGCCAGTACTTCCGCTGAACTGCCTGAAGCTTTCTTT. Its protein product is CASTSAELPEAFF.

The chain recombines TRBV5-1 with TRBJ2-2; D is perhaps TRBD2 (6 bases). CDR1 and CDR2 from the germline V gene are SGHRS and YFSETQ. The CDR3 length is 16 residues. Trimming took 0 bases from V and 2 from J, leaving 11 bases between them. CDR3: CASSLVSGFNTGELFF. The CDR3 DNA reads TGCGCCAGCAGCTTGGTTAGCGGATTCAACACCGGGGAGCTGTTTTTT. Drawing the rest from reference TRBV5-1 and TRBJ2-2, the complete variable domain is KAGVTQTPRYLIKTRGQQVTLSCSPISGHRSVSWYQQTPGQGLQFLFEYFSETQRNKGNFPGRFSGRQFSNSRSEMNVSTLELGDSALYLCASSLVSGFNTGELFFGEGSRLTVL.

The V call is TRBV9, the J call TRBJ1-6; 12 bases agree with TRBD1. V trimming: 7 bases; J trimming: 8 bases; junction bases outside the gene matches: 13. The germline CDR1 and CDR2 sequences are SGDLS and YYNGEE. The CDR3 loop spans 17 amino acids. CDR3: CASVKGEGQGAYSPLHF. The CDR3 DNA is TGTGCCAGCGTTAAGGGCGAGGGACAGGGGGCATATTCACCCCTCCACTTT.

The genes are TRBV9 and TRBJ2-1; 8 bases are a match to TRBD1. The CDR3 totals 13 residues. The germline V gene encodes CDR1 SGDLS and CDR2 YYNGEE. V trimming: 4 bases; J trimming: 8 bases; junction bases outside the gene matches: 5. The CDR3 protein is CASSLDRVDEQFF. As DNA, the CDR3 is TGTGCCAGCAGCTTGGACAGGGTTGATGAGCAGTTCTTC.

The rearrangement uses TRBV6-2 or TRBV6-3 and TRBJ2-1, with no clear D. V gave up 3 bases and J gave up 3 bases, with 6 bases separating them. From germline, CDR1 is MNHEY and CDR2 SVGEGT. The CDR3 spans 13 residues. CDR3 protein: CASSYGHYNEQFF. In DNA, the CDR3 is TGTGCCAGCAGTTATGGGCACTACAATGAGCAGTTCTTC.